This TCR beta chain was captured in a study of response to subunit inactivated influenza vaccine. Notes on the study in general: Authors proposed each seasonal influenza vaccination draws in few new T cells.

Per germline, CDR1 MNHNS and CDR2 SASEGT. This CDR3 has 13 residues. The V gene lost 8 bases and the J gene lost 0 bases, with 8 bases spanning the gap. TCRdb independently ran MiXCR on the RT-PCR reads; one entry per CDR3 protein. The table shows hundreds of thousands of distinct CDR3 sequences, with approximately 14% occurring only once. This clonotype came up many times. Its matching antigen is unknown. The chain uses TRBV6-1 and TRBJ1-5; D uncertain. Sequencing used PBMCs from blood, obtained roughly 12 days after vaccination. This clonotype was sampled from a man aged 45-65 years who received an inactivated influenza vaccine. The CDR3 protein is CASGTDSNQPQHF. DNA for the CDR3: TGTGCCAGCGGAACCGATAGCAATCAGCCCCAGCATTTT.